The 6 T cell receptor beta chains below all came from one sample that was sequenced in a study of blood T cell repertoires in COVID-19. Here immunoSEQ multiplex PCR was the method, and the copy in TCRdb shows in-frame clones only, minus some. The repertoire holds some 140,000 clones, roughly 85% seen once, with roughly 3.4% in the top ten. Sequencing was performed on peripheral blood. The receptors were gathered from a man aged 55 to 70 with acute or convalescent COVID-19.

The chain carries TRBV27 and TRBJ1-4, with 8 bases aligning to TRBD1. CDR1 MNHEY and CDR2 SMNVEV come from the germline V gene (reference sequence). The CDR3 has 14 amino acids. V shed 8 bases, J shed 5 bases, and the junction held 7 bases outside the gene matches. CDR3 DNA: TGTGCCAGCGCCTCCGGGACAGGCAATGAAAAACTGTTTTTT. It translates to CASASGTGNEKLFF.

J is TRBJ1-5 and V is TRBV28, with 8 nucleotides matching TRBD1. The CDR3 is 14 residues long. CDR1 and CDR2 (germline): MDHEN, SYDVKM. V was clipped by 5 bases and J by 5 bases; unmatched bases: 5. The CDR3 DNA reads TGTGCCAGCAGTCTGGACAGGGCGGATCAGCCCCAGCATTTT. This gives the protein CASSLDRADQPQHF.

The table lists this clone with a few counts. In DNA form, the CDR3 reads TGTGCCAGCAGCTCAAGGCCGAACCTAGCGGGTGAAGAGACCCAGTACTTC. Translation gives CASSSRPNLAGEETQYF. J is TRBJ2-5 and V is TRBV7-2; the match to TRBD2 covers 8 bases. The germline V gene encodes CDR1 SGHTA and CDR2 FQGNSA. V gave up 4 bases and J gave up 3 bases; unmatched junction bases: 13. CDR3 length: 17 residues.

This clone was seen once. This chain connects TRBV18 to TRBJ2-1; 12 positions agree with TRBD2. Germline lookup yields CDR1 KGHSH and CDR2 LQKENI. V lost 8 bases to trimming and J lost 4 bases; unmatched junction nucleotides: 9. The CDR3 contains 16 residues. Here the CDR3 reads CASARTSGNLYNEQFF. The CDR3, as DNA: TGTGCCAGCGCGAGGACTAGCGGGAACCTATACAATGAGCAGTTCTTC. Combining the CDR3 with reference TRBV18 and TRBJ2-1 gives the whole variable domain NAGVMQNPRHLVRRRGQEARLRCSPMKGHSHVYWYRQLPEEGLKFMVYLQKENIIDESGMPKERFSAEFPKEGPSILRIQQVVRGDSAAYFCASARTSGNLYNEQFFGPGTRLTVL.

The V and J genes are TRBV7-6 and TRBJ1-1; D remains ambiguous. Germline V gene data show CDR1 as SGHVS and CDR2 as FNYEAQ. The ends were cut back, 4 bases at V and 0 bases at J, with 6 bases in the middle. The CDR3 covers 13 residues. For the CDR3, the DNA is TGTGCCAGCAGCTCCCAATTGAACACTGAAGCTTTCTTT. Translation: CASSSQLNTEAFF. Full variable domain (outside the CDR3, taken from reference TRBV7-6 and TRBJ1-1): GAGVSQSPRYKVTKRGQDVALRCDPISGHVSLYWYRQALGQGPEFLTYFNYEAQQDKSGLPNDRFSAERPEGSISTLTIQRTEQRDSAMYRCASSSQLNTEAFFGQGTRLTVV.

The J gene is TRBJ2-2, the V gene TRBV19; TRBD2 matches 9 bases. The CDR3 has 16 amino acids. Germline CDR1 is LNHDA and CDR2 is SQIVND (reference sequence). V shed 3 bases, J shed 3 bases, and the junction held 5 bases outside the gene matches. CDR3 protein: CASSIPAGGHTGELFF. CDR3 DNA sequence: TGTGCCAGTAGTATCCCCGCGGGGGGGCACACCGGGGAGCTGTTTTTT.